This note documents a single T cell receptor (beta chain) sequence. Its specificity is unknown. Clones were sequenced by immunoSEQ multiplex PCR, and TCRdb holds only the in-frame ones, with some missing. The sample has 15,000 to 20,000 clones, approximately 79% seen once; the top ten hold about 14%. The record originates from a study of T cell clonotyping in hematopoietic cell transplantation. Study-level results: CD4 and CD8 repertoire contributions could not be separated without sorting.

Trimming removed 7 bases from V and 2 bases from J, with 11 bases in between. From germline, CDR1 is MNHEY and CDR2 SMNVEV (reference sequence). The CDR3 totals 13 residues. The source is a man aged 55 to 70 in good health. Some clones in this sample may be carry-over from other donors' samples. Sequencing was done on a sample of peripheral blood mononuclear cells. The chain couples TRBV27 to TRBJ2-5; tentatively, D is TRBD1 (6 bases). The CDR3 DNA follows: TGTGCCAGCACCCAACAGGGACAAGAGACCCAGTACTTC. It yields the protein CASTQQGQETQYF.